In this sample, the clone carrying this TCR beta chain turned up a few times. Looked up from germline, CDR1 is LGHDT and CDR2 is YNNKEL (reference sequence). This CDR3 spans 19 amino acids. V was trimmed by 1 base and J by 1 base, leaving 17 bases between them. RNA transcripts were the template for amplifying TCR beta CDR3 regions. The primer set for the first-round RT-PCR of the TCR CDR3 was HTBI. A single record per CDR3 protein comes from TCRdb applying MiXCR to the multiplex PCR reads. Seen here are fewer than 200,000 distinct CDR3 sequences, approximately 17% observed once, and the top ten hold 25% to 30%. The data derive from a study of T cells in Graves' hyperthyroidism and ophthalmopathy.

The sequence was collected from a woman between 50 and 59 years old with Graves' hyperthyroidism. The chain links TRBV3-1 to TRBJ2-6; tentatively, D is TRBD2 (7 bases). The sequencing sample was made of blood. This chain's CDR3 is CASSQVGGLIPSGANVLTF. In nucleotides, the CDR3 is TGTGCCAGCAGCCAAGTCGGGGGGCTGATCCCTTCTGGGGCCAACGTCCTGACTTTC.